Shown below are 15 T cell receptor beta chains from a single sample sequenced in a study of T cells in Graves' hyperthyroidism and ophthalmopathy (dated by TCRdb to the late 2010s). Receptor amplification or capture employed multiplex PCR. The sequencer listed for this sample is Illumina HiSeq 2000. TCR beta CDR3 regions were amplified from RNA transcripts. The TCR CDR3 was subjected to a first round of RT-PCR using the HTBI primer set and the Qiagen OneStep RT-PCR kit. TCRdb reworked the public reads: Q25 trimming with fastp, MiXCR clone assembly, productive beta chains retained. Every distinct CDR3 protein forms one entry, paired with its most common genes and DNA. Within this sample are about 560,000 distinct CDR3 sequences, with over 15% of them counted one time only. The ten largest account for 15% to 20% of the sample. Sample: blood. The receptor source for this set is a woman between 18 and 29 years old with Graves' hyperthyroidism.

This clonotype has a count of ten or more. The chain employs TRBV7-8 and TRBJ2-1; 9 bases match TRBD1. Germline V CDR1 and CDR2: SGHVS, FQNEAQ. The CDR3 covers 14 residues. After removal of 4 bases from V and 12 bases from J, the junction contained 10 bases not matched to a gene. Here the CDR3 DNA reads TGTGCCAGCAGCTCCGGGACAGGGTTCGTGGGGCAGTTCTTC. Residues: CASSSGTGFVGQFF.

This chain uses TRBV5-1 with TRBJ1-1; 12 bases fit TRBD1. There are 15 residues in the CDR3. V shed 4 bases and J 4 bases; nucleotides not matched to a gene: 5. Germline lookup yields CDR1 SGHRS and CDR2 YFSETQ. The CDR3 sequence is CASSTGTGGPTEAFF. The DNA of the CDR3 is TGCGCCAGCAGCACCGGGACAGGGGGCCCCACTGAAGCTTTCTTT.

This clonotype has a count of ten or more. The chain employs TRBV28 and TRBJ2-3; 8 bases line up with TRBD2. Losses at the gene ends were 6 bases for V and 6 bases for J; bases not matched to a gene: 11. Germline CDR1 reads MDHEN; CDR2 reads SYDVKM. There are 15 residues in the CDR3. CDR3 DNA sequence: TGTGCCAGCAGCCCAGCGGGACTAGGCCGGGATACGCAGTATTTT. Protein product: CASSPAGLGRDTQYF.

There are many counts of this clonotype. V and J are TRBV3-1 and TRBJ2-3; no clear D gene. Germline CDR1 LGHDT, CDR2 YNNKEL (reference sequence). The V end lost 1 base, the J end lost 6 bases, and 5 bases lay between the germline ends. The CDR3 runs 12 residues. CDR3 in amino acids: CASSQVWDTQYF. DNA of the CDR3: TGTGCCAGCAGCCAAGTGTGGGATACGCAGTATTTT.

The J gene is TRBJ2-1, the V gene TRBV6-5, with a possible D match to TRBD1 (6 bases). The J call could be wrong; TRBJ2-7 is a better fit for the DNA end. Germline V gene data show CDR1 as MNHEY and CDR2 as SVGAGI. This CDR3 is built from 17 residues. DNA for the CDR3: TGTGCCAGCAGTTACCCACAAACAGGGAGTAACTACAATGAGCAGTACTTC. It is translated as CASSYPQTGSNYNEQYF.

This clonotype was recorded many times. The V gene is TRBV20-1, the J gene TRBJ2-1, with TRBD2 matching 13 bases. With 5 bases clipped from V and 8 bases from J, the junction kept 6 bases outside the gene matches. This CDR3 contains 14 residues. CDR1 and CDR2 from the germline V gene are DFQATT and SNEGSKA (reference sequence). This CDR3 is CSAVLAGGDHEQFF. Written as DNA, the CDR3 is TGCAGTGCTGTACTAGCGGGAGGGGACCATGAGCAGTTCTTC.

This clonotype appeared a few times. V and J are TRBV5-1 and TRBJ2-7, with D possibly TRBD1 on 6 matching bases. V lost 4 bases to trimming and J lost 7 bases, with 18 bases between them. The CDR3 is 14 amino acids. The germline CDR1 and CDR2 sequences are SGHRS and YFSETQ. The CDR3 protein is CASSVRDILGEQYF. CDR3 sequence (DNA): TGCGCCAGCAGCGTACGGGACATCTTGGGGGAGCAGTACTTC.

The chain is built from TRBV12-3 or TRBV12-4 and TRBJ1-5; D gene unclear. The CDR3 is 12 residues long. Trimming removed 7 bases at V and 1 base at J, with 5 bases between. The CDR3 DNA follows: TGTGCCAGCATGACGAGCAATCAGCCCCAGCATTTT. It specifies CASMTSNQPQHF.

The chain uses TRBV28 and TRBJ2-7; D gene ambiguous. The CDR3 covers 13 residues. Germline V gives CDR1 MDHEN, CDR2 SYDVKM. The V gene lost 6 bases and the J gene lost 6 bases, with 15 bases spanning the gap. The CDR3 bases are TGTGCCAGCAGCCAAGATCGCCGCTTCGAGCAGTACTTC. Residues: CASSQDRRFEQYF.

This clonotype was seen a few times. V gene TRBV5-6 combines with J gene TRBJ1-1; D uncertain. CDR1 and CDR2 from the germline V gene are SGHDT and YYEEEE. The CDR3 sequence is 13 residues long. Trimming shortened V by 2 bases and J by 3 bases, and 8 bases separated the two germline ends. The CDR3 nucleotides read TGTGCCAGCAGCTTACGTCAGTACACTGAAGCTTTCTTT. This sequence encodes CASSLRQYTEAFF. Full variable domain (remainder filled in from reference TRBV5-6 and TRBJ1-1): DAGVTQSPTHLIKTRGQQVTLRCSPKSGHDTVSWYQQALGQGPQFIFQYYEEEERQRGNFPDRFSGHQFPNYSSELNVNALLLGDSALYLCASSLRQYTEAFFGQGTRLTVV.

This clonotype was recorded a few times. CDR3 DNA sequence: TGCGCCAGCAGCTTGGATCGAAGGGACATTCAGTACTTC. It encodes CASSLDRRDIQYF. The V gene is TRBV5-1, the J gene TRBJ2-4; D ambiguous. Germline CDR1 SGHRS, CDR2 YFSETQ. Trimming cost V 0 bases and J 8 bases, with 9 bases left between them. The CDR3 consists of 13 residues. Combining the CDR3 with reference TRBV5-1 and TRBJ2-4 gives the whole variable domain KAGVTQTPRYLIKTRGQQVTLSCSPISGHRSVSWYQQTPGQGLQFLFEYFSETQRNKGNFPGRFSGRQFSNSRSEMNVSTLELGDSALYLCASSLDRRDIQYFGAGTRLSVL.

This clonotype was seen a few times. The chain recombines TRBV20-1 with TRBJ1-1; D gene ambiguous. The V gene's germline CDR1 is DFQATT and CDR2 SNEGSKA (reference sequence). The CDR3 is made up of 16 amino acids. V shed 0 bases and J shed 3 bases, with 17 bases lying between them. CDR3 sequence (DNA): TGCAGTGCTAGAGATCGTCCGAATAGGAAGGACACTGAAGCTTTCTTT. This translates into CSARDRPNRKDTEAFF.

Only a few counts were recorded for this clonotype. This chain connects TRBV6-5 to TRBJ1-1; D not certain. The CDR3 has 14 residues. V shed 2 bases and J shed 5 bases, with 12 bases lying between them. The V gene's germline CDR1 is MNHEY and CDR2 SVGAGI. CDR3 sequence reads: CASSYGRLWTEAFF. The DNA of the CDR3 is TGTGCCAGCAGTTACGGCAGACTTTGGACTGAAGCTTTCTTT.

The CDR3 reads CAISDLPGTEASGTYNEQFF. The CDR3 bases are TGTGCCATCAGTGATCTCCCAGGTACCGAGGCTAGCGGAACCTACAATGAGCAGTTCTTC. The chain is built from TRBV10-3 and TRBJ2-1; TRBD2 matches 7 bases. Germline V gene lookup returns CDR1 ENHRY and CDR2 SYGVKD. The V segment lost 3 bases and the J segment 2 bases; nucleotides outside the gene matches: 19. The CDR3 runs 20 residues.

This clonotype occurred many times. The chain is built from TRBV5-1 and TRBJ2-3; 8 bases fit TRBD2. J was trimmed by 4 bases and V by 3 bases; bases with no gene match: 10. Per germline, CDR1 SGHRS and CDR2 YFSETQ. The CDR3 runs to 16 residues. This CDR3 reads CASSSTSAGVSDTQYF. CDR3 DNA: TGCGCCAGCAGCTCAACGTCAGCGGGAGTATCAGATACGCAGTATTTT.